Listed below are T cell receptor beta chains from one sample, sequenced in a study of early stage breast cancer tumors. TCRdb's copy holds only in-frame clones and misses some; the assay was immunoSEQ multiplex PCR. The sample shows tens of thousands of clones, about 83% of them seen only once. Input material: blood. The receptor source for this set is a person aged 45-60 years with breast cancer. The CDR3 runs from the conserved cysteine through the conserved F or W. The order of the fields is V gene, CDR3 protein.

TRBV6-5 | CASSYSRTQETQYF
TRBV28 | CASTWGPGNTIYF
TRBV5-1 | CASSPRPGKDFYGYTF
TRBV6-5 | CASSYQQGASEQYF
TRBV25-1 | CASSGNQGAENYEQYF
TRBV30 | CAWSHLRGASTGELFF
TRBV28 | CASSSGQTADTQYF
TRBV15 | CATSSSRTKNIQYF
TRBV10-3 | CAISDPPGTSGASSYEQYF
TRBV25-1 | CASSVSQETQYF
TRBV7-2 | CASSPGNRPQHF
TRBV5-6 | CASSLQGGLGTDTQYF
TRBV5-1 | CASSPGQVANYGYTF
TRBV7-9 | CASTPLFAGELFF
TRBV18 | CASSPRAEMNTEAFF
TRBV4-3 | CASSQERPGGYNEQFF
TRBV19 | CASSPSGSPNNEQFF
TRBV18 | CASSPRPGGMSYEQYF
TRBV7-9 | CASSLGQADQPQHF
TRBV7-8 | CASSLEAETYEQYF
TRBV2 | CASSPLGQGQYQPQHF
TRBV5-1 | CASSPLGGLETQYF
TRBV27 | CASSLGAPGLAGPGETQYF
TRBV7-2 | CASSLGQWDTQYF
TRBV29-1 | CSVPLGSISEQFF
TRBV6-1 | CAITSAGDDYGYTF
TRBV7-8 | CASSSYGGAYEQYF
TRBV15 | CATSIRLRGDTQYF
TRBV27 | CARDWAGRLSGSSYEQYF
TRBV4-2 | CASSQGWGEVGYTF
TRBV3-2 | CASSQAPFF
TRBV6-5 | CASSYDTGRYGYTF
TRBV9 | CASSVEGLRTNEQFF
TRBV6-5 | CASSYQGDTQYF
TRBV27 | CASSPRPRWGNQPQHF
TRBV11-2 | CASSLEAGASYEQYF
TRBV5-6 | CASSLGSTDTQYF
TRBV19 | CASSTDRGTYGYTF
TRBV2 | CASSVPTGSTNEKLFF
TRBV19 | CASYSGVENTGELFF
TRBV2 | CASSEESVNNEKLFF
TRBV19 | CASSPYLDRGSGNTIYF
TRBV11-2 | CASGLSGVYEQYF
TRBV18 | CASSPGAGDPDTQYF
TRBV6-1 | CASTSATDTQYF
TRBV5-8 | CASSIPQGISYNEQFF
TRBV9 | CASSVDLSSYNEQFF
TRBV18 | CASSPTGFIGANVLTF
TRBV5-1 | CASSIAGLGLEKLFF
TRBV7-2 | CASSLAGGANVDTQYF
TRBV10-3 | CAISPEGVRAKNIQYF
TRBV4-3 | CASSQDGGGRNGYTF
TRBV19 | CASSLDSPPYNEQFF
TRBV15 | CATSGEVAGTYEQYF
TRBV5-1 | CASSPAGTGYEQYF